This TCR beta chain comes out of a study of blood T cell repertoires in COVID-19 (dated by TCRdb to the early 2020s). General notes on the study: The collaborator samples originated in the United States, Italy and Spain and spanned the acute and convalescent phases of COVID-19. Sample metadata almost always included a de-identified subject ID, COVID-19 status, age in years and sex. The dataset comprised deeply sampled blood TCRbeta repertoires from subjects exposed to, actively infected with, or recovered from COVID-19. The samples were drawn from the first 160 participants of the ongoing ImmuneRACE study and from over a thousand subjects provided by 6 global collaborators. HLA class I and class II types, where available, came from metadata supplied by the sample provider rather than from assay-based typing. The prospective study material was composed of cDNA or gDNA derived from T cells, B-cell-depleted T cells, or PBMCs. A freely available public database, intended as a resource for researchers studying the immune response to SARS-CoV-2, is where the repertoires were released.

Spanning cysteine to phenylalanine, the CDR3 consists of 15 amino acids. The retained sequence is limited to the CDR3, 45 bases, with the frame set at the first base. Taken from the germline V gene, the CDR1 and CDR2 loops are MDHEN and SYDVKM. Trimming takes 5 bases from V and 1 base from J, and the germline ends sit 14 bases apart. Enrolling through a virtual design, the prospective study's participants ranged in age from roughly 18 to 89 years and lived across 24 United States geographic areas. To assign participants to cohorts, the prospective study relied on clinical history that participants themselves reported in a screening survey and a study questionnaire. For ImmuneRACE Cohort 3, a participant was defined as recovered based on two consecutive negative NP/OP PCR tests, clearance by a healthcare professional, or resolution of symptoms. Mobile phlebotomists in the prospective study collected whole blood, serum and a nasopharyngeal or oropharyngeal swab from every participant. Prospective study participants could optionally give additional blood draws and questionnaires over an approximately two-month period. Before DNA extraction, blood samples from the prospective study were shipped at room temperature or frozen.

The immunoSEQ Assay, a bias-controlled multiplex PCR, was used to amplify TCRbeta CDR3 regions from genomic DNA. As for how the authors treated the data: Nucleated cell counts per sample were estimated from amplification of reference gene primers within the assay. Sequence reads were collapsed and filtered to measure the absolute abundance of every unique TCRbeta CDR3 rearrangement. For each sample, productive Simpson clonality was calculated by taking the square root of Simpson's diversity index across productive rearrangements. TCRdb took this table from immuneACCESS and kept in-frame rearrangements with V and J called. Such tables lack part of the clones; where checked against another copy, unresolved V genes explain under half of the gap, and the rest is unexplained. V, J and clone size are taken as reported in that table, and D and trimming were inferred from the DNA itself. The sample records more than 200,000 clones, around 88% of which are singletons. In total, the top ten clones hold approximately 3.7% of the sample.

Study-wide conclusions, independent of this receptor: The quantity of clinical and demographic metadata differed by source and by participant and was supplied without curation.

In the case of this clone: This clone's antigen is unknown. No per-base quality is available; no much larger clone lies one base away.

Recombination connected TRBV28 to TRBJ1-1; too little of a D gene remains to name it. This clonotype was sampled from a woman aged 25-40 years who had recovered from COVID-19. The source material was PBMCs or T cells enriched from blood (not recorded which). CDR3 region: CASSPATGGNTEAFF. The bases are TGTGCCAGCAGTCCTGCCACTGGTGGGAACACTGAAGCTTTCTTT.